This T cell receptor (beta chain) comes out of a study of blood T cells in healthy people across ages. The CDR3 sequence is 13 residues long. With 2 bases removed from V and 0 bases from J, the gap between germline ends came to 4 bases. Primers used in a second PCR of roughly 6 to 11 cycles were a sample-barcoded 5' primer and a J-beta primer mix. Each CDR3 protein gets one entry after TCRdb re-called the 5' RACE reads with MiXCR. This table holds some 320,000 distinct CDR3 sequences, roughly a quarter found once. Caucasian individuals from Russia who were healthy and aged 6 to 90 acted as donors. PBMCs were isolated at a quantity of at least 6 million per sample. This clonotype was detected many times.

The sample taken for sequencing was blood. The TCR originated in a woman in her 70s in good health. This rearrangement joins TRBV12-3 or TRBV12-4 to TRBJ2-5; D is unresolved. The CDR3 loop is CASSLRDQETQYF. The CDR3 bases are TGTGCCAGCAGTTTACGGGACCAAGAGACCCAGTACTTC.